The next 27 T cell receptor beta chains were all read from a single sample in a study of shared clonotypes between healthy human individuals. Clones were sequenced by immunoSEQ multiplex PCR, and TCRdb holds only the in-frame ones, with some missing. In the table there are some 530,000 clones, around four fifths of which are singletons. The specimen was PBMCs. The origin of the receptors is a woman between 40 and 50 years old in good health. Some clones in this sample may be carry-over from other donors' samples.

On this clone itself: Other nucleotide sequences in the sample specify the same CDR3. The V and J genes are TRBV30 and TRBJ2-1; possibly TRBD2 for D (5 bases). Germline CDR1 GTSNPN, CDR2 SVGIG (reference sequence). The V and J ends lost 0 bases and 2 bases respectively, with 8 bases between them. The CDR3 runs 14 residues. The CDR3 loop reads CAWSVGLPYNEQFF. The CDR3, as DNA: TGTGCCTGGAGTGTAGGACTCCCCTACAATGAGCAGTTCTTC. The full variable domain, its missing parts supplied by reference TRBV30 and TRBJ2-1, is SQTIHQWPATLVQPVGSPLSLECTVEGTSNPNLYWYRQAAGRGLQLLFYSVGIGQISSEVPQNLSASRPQDRQFILSSKKLLLSDSGFYLCAWSVGLPYNEQFFGPGTRLTVL.

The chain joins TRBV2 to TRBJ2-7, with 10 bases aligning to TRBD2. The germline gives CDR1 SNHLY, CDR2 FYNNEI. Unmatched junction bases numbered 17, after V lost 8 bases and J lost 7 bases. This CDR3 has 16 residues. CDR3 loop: CASGARTSGGFGEQYF. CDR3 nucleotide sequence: TGTGCCAGCGGGGCGAGGACTAGCGGAGGATTTGGGGAGCAGTACTTC.

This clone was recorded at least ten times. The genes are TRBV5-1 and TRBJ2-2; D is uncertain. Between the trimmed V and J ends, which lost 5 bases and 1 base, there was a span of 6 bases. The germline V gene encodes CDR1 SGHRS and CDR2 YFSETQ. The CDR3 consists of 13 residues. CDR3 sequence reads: CASRSENTGELFF. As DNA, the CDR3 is TGCGCCAGCAGGTCTGAGAACACCGGGGAGCTGTTTTTT.

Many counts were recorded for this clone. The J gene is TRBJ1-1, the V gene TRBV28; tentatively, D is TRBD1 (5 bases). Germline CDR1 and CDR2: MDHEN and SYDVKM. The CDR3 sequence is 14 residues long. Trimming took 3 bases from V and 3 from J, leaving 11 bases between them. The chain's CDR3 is CASSFAGTDTEAFF. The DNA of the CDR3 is TGTGCCAGCAGTTTCGCGGGGACGGACACTGAAGCTTTCTTT.

The CDR3 sequence: CASSPRDRANTGELFF. DNA of the CDR3: TGTGCCAGCAGCCCCCGGGACAGGGCGAACACCGGGGAGCTGTTTTTT. The V call is TRBV7-8, the J call TRBJ2-2, with 9 positions matching TRBD1. V shed 5 bases, J shed 0 bases, and the junction held 4 bases outside the gene matches. The CDR3 spans 16 residues. Germline CDR1 and CDR2: SGHVS and FQNEAQ.

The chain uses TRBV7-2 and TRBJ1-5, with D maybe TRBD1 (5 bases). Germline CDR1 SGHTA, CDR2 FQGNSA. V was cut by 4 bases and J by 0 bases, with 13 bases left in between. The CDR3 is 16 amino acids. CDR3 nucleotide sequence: TGTGCCAGCAGCTCACGGACAACTTATAGCAATCAGCCCCAGCATTTT. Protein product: CASSSRTTYSNQPQHF.

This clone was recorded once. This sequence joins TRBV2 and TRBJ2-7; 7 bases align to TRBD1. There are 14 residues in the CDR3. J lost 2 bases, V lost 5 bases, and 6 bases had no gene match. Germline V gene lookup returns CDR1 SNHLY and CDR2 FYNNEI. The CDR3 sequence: CASSRTGVAYEQYF. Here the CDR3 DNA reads TGTGCCAGCAGTAGGACAGGAGTTGCCTACGAGCAGTACTTC.

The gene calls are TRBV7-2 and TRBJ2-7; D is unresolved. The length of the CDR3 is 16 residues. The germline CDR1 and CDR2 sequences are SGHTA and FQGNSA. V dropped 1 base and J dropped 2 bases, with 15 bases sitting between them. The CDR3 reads CASSLGPWRAAYEQYF. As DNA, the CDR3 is TGTGCCAGCAGCTTAGGACCTTGGCGCGCCGCCTACGAGCAGTACTTC.

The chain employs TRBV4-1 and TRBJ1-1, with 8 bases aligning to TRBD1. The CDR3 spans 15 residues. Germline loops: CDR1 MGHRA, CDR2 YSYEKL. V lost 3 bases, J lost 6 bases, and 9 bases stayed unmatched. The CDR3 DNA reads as TGCGCCAGCAGCCAGGATTTAGACAGGGGTGCTGAAGCTTTCTTT. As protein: CASSQDLDRGAEAFF.

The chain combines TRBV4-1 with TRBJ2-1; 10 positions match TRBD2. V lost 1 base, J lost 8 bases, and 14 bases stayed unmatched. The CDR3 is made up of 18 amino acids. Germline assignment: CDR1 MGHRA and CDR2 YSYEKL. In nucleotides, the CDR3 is TGCGCCAGCAGCCAAGTTCGGTTGGGGCTAGCGGGAGCAGATGAGCAGTTCTTC. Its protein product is CASSQVRLGLAGADEQFF.

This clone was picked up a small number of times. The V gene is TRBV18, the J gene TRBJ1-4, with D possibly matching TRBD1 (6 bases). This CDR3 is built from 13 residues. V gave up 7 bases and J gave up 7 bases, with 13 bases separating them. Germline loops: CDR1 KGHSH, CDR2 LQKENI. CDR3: CASLSTGGEKLFF. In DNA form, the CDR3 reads TGTGCCAGCTTATCGACAGGCGGTGAAAAACTGTTTTTT.

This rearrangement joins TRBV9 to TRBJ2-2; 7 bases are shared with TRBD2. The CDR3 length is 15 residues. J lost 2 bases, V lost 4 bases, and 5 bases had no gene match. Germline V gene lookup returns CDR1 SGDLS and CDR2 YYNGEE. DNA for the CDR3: TGTGCCAGCAGCTTGAGCGGGGCAAACACCGGGGAGCTGTTTTTT. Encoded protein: CASSLSGANTGELFF.

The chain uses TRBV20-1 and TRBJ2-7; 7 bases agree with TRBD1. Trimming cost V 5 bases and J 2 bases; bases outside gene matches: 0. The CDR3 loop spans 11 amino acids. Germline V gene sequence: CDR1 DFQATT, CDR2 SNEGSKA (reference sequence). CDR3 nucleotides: TGCAGTGCTGACAGGGCCTACGAGCAGTACTTC. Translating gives CSADRAYEQYF.

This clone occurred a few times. CDR3 DNA sequence: TGTGCCAGCAGTGCCGTCGGGAACACAGATACGCAGTATTTT. This translates into CASSAVGNTDTQYF. V and J are TRBV6-4 and TRBJ2-3; D possibly corresponds to TRBD2 (5 bases). V lost 4 bases, J lost 2 bases, and 10 bases lay in between. Germline V gene lookup returns CDR1 MRHNA and CDR2 SNTAGT. The CDR3 extends over 14 amino acids.

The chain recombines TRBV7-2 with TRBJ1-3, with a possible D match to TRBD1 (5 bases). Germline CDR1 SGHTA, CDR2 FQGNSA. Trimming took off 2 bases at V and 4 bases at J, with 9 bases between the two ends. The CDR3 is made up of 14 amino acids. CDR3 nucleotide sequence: TGTGCCAGCAGCTTACTCGGGACCGGAAACACCATATATTTT. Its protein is CASSLLGTGNTIYF. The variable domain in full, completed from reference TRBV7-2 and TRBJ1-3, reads GAGVSQSPSNKVTEKGKDVELRCDPISGHTALYWYRQSLGQGLEFLIYFQGNSAPDKSGLPSDRFSAERTGGSVSTLTIQRTQQEDSAVYLCASSLLGTGNTIYFGEGSWLTVV.

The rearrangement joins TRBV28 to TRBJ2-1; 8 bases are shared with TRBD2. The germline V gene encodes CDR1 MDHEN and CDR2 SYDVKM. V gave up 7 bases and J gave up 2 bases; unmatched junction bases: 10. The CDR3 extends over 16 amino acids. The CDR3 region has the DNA TGTGCCAGCAACACCCCTACGGGAGGGCCCTACAATGAGCAGTTCTTC. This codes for CASNTPTGGPYNEQFF. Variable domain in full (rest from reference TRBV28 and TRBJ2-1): DVKVTQSSRYLVKRTGEKVFLECVQDMDHENMFWYRQDPGLGLRLIYFSYDVKMKEKGDIPEGYSVSREKKERFSLILESASTNQTSMYLCASNTPTGGPYNEQFFGPGTRLTVL.

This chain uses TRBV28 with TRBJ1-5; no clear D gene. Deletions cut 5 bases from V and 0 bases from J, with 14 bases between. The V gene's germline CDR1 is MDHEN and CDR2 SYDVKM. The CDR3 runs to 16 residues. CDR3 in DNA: TGTGCCAGCAGTAGCCAAAACGTTTATAGCAATCAGCCCCAGCATTTT. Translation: CASSSQNVYSNQPQHF.

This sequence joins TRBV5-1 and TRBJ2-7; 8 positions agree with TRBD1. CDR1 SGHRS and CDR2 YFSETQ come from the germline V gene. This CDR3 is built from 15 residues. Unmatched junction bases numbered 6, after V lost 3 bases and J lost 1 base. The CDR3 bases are TGCGCCAGCAGCTATCGACAGGGGCCATCCTACGAGCAGTACTTC. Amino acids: CASSYRQGPSYEQYF.

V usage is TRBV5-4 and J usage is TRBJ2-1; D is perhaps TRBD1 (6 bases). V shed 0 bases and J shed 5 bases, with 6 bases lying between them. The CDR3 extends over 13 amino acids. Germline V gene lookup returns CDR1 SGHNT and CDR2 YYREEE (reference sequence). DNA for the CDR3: TGTGCCAGCAGCTTGGGGGGGCACAATGAGCAGTTCTTC. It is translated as CASSLGGHNEQFF.

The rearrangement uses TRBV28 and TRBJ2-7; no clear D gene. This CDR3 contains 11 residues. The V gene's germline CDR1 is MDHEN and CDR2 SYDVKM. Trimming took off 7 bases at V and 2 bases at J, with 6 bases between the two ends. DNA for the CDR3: TGTGCCAGCACTTGGGCCTACGAGCAGTACTTC. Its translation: CASTWAYEQYF. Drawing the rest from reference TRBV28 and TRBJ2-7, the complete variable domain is DVKVTQSSRYLVKRTGEKVFLECVQDMDHENMFWYRQDPGLGLRLIYFSYDVKMKEKGDIPEGYSVSREKKERFSLILESASTNQTSMYLCASTWAYEQYFGPGTRLTVT.

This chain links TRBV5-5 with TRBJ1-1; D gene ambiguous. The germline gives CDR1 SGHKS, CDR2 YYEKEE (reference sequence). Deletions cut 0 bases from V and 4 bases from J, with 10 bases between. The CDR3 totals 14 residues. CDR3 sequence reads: CASSLDPRTTEAFF. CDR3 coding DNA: TGTGCCAGCAGCTTGGACCCTAGAACCACTGAAGCTTTCTTT.

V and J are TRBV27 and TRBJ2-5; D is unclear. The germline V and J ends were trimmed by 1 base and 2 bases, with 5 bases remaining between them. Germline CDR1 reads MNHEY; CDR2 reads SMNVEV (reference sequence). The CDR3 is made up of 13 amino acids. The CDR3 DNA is TGTGCCAGCAGTTTATGGGGACAAGAGACCCAGTACTTC. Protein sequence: CASSLWGQETQYF.

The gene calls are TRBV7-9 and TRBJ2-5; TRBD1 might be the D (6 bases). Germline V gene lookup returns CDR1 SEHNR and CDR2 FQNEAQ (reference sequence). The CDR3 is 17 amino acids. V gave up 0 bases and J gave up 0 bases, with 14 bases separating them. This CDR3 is CASSLASDRRHQETQYF. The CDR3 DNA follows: TGTGCCAGCAGCTTAGCATCGGACAGACGACACCAAGAGACCCAGTACTTC.

CDR3 sequence: CASSLLREQFF. The CDR3 bases are TGTGCCAGCAGTCTACTACGTGAGCAGTTCTTC. The chain is built from TRBV28 and TRBJ2-1; D remains ambiguous. This CDR3 has 11 residues. V was pared by 5 bases and J by 9 bases, with 8 bases between. Germline CDR1 is MDHEN and CDR2 is SYDVKM.

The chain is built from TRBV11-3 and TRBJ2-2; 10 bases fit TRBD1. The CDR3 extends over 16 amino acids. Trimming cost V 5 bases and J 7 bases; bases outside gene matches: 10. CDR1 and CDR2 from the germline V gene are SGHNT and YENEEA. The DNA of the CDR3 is TGTGCCAGCAGCGCAGCCCGACAGGGGGCAGGCGGGGAGCTGTTTTTT. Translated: CASSAARQGAGGELFF.

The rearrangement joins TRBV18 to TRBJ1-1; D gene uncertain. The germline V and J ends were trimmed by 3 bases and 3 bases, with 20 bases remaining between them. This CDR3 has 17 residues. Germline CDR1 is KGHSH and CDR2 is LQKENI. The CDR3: CASSPQMGRISDTEAFF. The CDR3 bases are TGTGCCAGCTCACCCCAGATGGGAAGGATCTCAGACACTGAAGCTTTCTTT.

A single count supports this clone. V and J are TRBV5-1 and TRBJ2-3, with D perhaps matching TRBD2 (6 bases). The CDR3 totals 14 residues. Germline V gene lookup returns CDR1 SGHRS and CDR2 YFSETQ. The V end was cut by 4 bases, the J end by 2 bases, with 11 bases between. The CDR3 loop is CASSPSGLTDTQYF. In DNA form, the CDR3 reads TGCGCCAGCAGCCCCTCGGGACTCACAGATACGCAGTATTTT.